This TCR beta chain was documented in a study of blood T cell repertoires in COVID-19. In its sample, this clone was seen once. V lost 5 bases to trimming and J lost 7 bases, with 18 bases between them. Germline V gene sequence: CDR1 SGHRS, CDR2 YFSETQ. This CDR3 contains 14 residues. The protocol was immunoSEQ multiplex PCR, while the TCRdb copy is restricted to in-frame clones and leaves out a portion. The sample holds around 260,000 clones; roughly 85% are singletons and the top ten take 3.5% to 5.5%. The chain has TRBV5-1 and TRBJ1-1; perhaps TRBD1 as D (5 bases). This TCR was recovered from a woman aged 25 to 45 who had recovered from COVID-19. The sequenced material came from PBMCs or T cells enriched from blood (not recorded which). This chain's CDR3 is CASSAGTGGIEAFF. The CDR3 nucleotides read TGCGCCAGCAGTGCCGGGACCGGGGGGATTGAAGCTTTCTTT.